The 12 T cell receptor beta chains given below trace back to one sample, sequenced in a study of T cell responses to AZD1222 COVID-19 vaccine. The method was immunoSEQ multiplex PCR; TCRdb's version includes in-frame clones alone and lacks a portion of them. The sample has roughly 140,000 clones, approximately 91% seen once. The input for sequencing was peripheral blood, taken 28 days after the second AZD1222 dose. These receptors were taken from an adult who received the AZD1222 COVID-19 vaccine.

This clone was recorded a few times. V usage is TRBV11-2 and J usage is TRBJ1-2; D remains ambiguous. Germline CDR1 SGHAT, CDR2 FQNNGV. The V end lost 0 bases, the J end lost 2 bases, and 1 base lay between the germline ends. CDR3 size: 12 residues. The CDR3, as DNA: TGTGCCAGCAGCTTAGAAAACTATGGCTACACCTTC. Encoded protein: CASSLENYGYTF.

This clone was observed a few times. CDR3 bases: TGTGCCAGCAGCCCCGCCACAGGAGGGGGTCAGCCCCAGCATTTT. Amino acid sequence: CASSPATGGGQPQHF. The chain has TRBV28 and TRBJ1-5, with D maybe TRBD1 (6 bases). The length of the CDR3 is 15 residues. CDR1 and CDR2 from the germline V gene are MDHEN and SYDVKM. Trimming removed 6 bases from V and 6 bases from J, with 18 bases in between.

The chain recombines TRBV19 with TRBJ2-7; 7 bases line up with TRBD2. Unmatched junction bases numbered 10, after V lost 7 bases and J lost 1 base. The CDR3 spans 15 residues. Germline V gene lookup returns CDR1 LNHDA and CDR2 SQIVND (reference sequence). In nucleotides, the CDR3 is TGTGCCAGTAAAAGGGATCTAGCGGCTTCCTACGAGCAGTACTTC. As protein: CASKRDLAASYEQYF.

The V and J genes are TRBV11-3 and TRBJ2-1, with a weak D call TRBD1 (5 bases). The CDR3 extends over 15 amino acids. The V end lost 3 bases, the J end lost 6 bases, and 15 bases lay between the germline ends. CDR1 and CDR2 (germline): SGHNT, YENEEA. CDR3 loop: CASSFSGLVGNEQFF. CDR3 nucleotides: TGTGCCAGCAGCTTTTCAGGGTTAGTCGGCAATGAGCAGTTCTTC.

V is TRBV6-1 and J is TRBJ2-7, with no clear D. The germline V and J ends were trimmed by 2 bases and 3 bases, with 8 bases remaining between them. Germline values: CDR1 MNHNS, CDR2 SASEGT. The CDR3 loop spans 13 amino acids. CDR3 in amino acids: CASSETALYEQYF. As DNA, the CDR3 is TGTGCCAGCAGTGAAACTGCCCTCTACGAGCAGTACTTC.

This clone was detected once. CDR3 in amino acids: CASSEYVKGTEAFF. CDR3 sequence (DNA): TGCGCCAGCAGTGAGTACGTGAAGGGAACTGAAGCTTTCTTT. V is TRBV10-2 and J is TRBJ1-1; the D is unclear. The CDR3 consists of 14 residues. Germline CDR1 is WSHSY and CDR2 is SAAADI. Trimming shortened V by 1 base and J by 5 bases, and 11 bases separated the two germline ends.

The CDR3 DNA reads as TGTGCCAGCAGCCAAAAAGACAGGGGCCCTAACCCCCAGCATTTT. This codes for CASSQKDRGPNPQHF. The chain combines TRBV4-2 with TRBJ1-5, with TRBD1 matching over 8 bases. The germline gives CDR1 LGHNA, CDR2 YNFKEQ. After removal of 2 bases from V and 10 bases from J, the junction contained 10 bases not matched to a gene. This CDR3 has 15 residues.

This clone has a handful of counts. V gene TRBV4-2 combines with J gene TRBJ2-3; D may correspond to TRBD1 or TRBD2 (6 bases each). V was clipped by 1 base and J by 5 bases, with 22 bases between them. This CDR3 spans 18 amino acids. Germline CDR1 and CDR2: LGHNA and YNFKEQ. CDR3 nucleotide sequence: TGTGCCAGCAGCCAAGGTCGGGGTATAGGGGGGACGCAAGATACGCAGTATTTT. This gives the protein CASSQGRGIGGTQDTQYF.

This chain uses TRBV19 with TRBJ1-2; D is ambiguous. Germline lookup yields CDR1 LNHDA and CDR2 SQIVND (reference sequence). The CDR3 contains 13 residues. V gave up 7 bases and J gave up 4 bases, with 13 bases separating them. In nucleotides, the CDR3 is TGTGCCAGTACCTCAAACGGTTTCTATGGCTACACCTTC. It codes for CASTSNGFYGYTF.

V gene TRBV28 combines with J gene TRBJ1-4; D unclear. Trimming shortened V by 5 bases and J by 0 bases, and 7 bases separated the two germline ends. Germline V gene sequence: CDR1 MDHEN, CDR2 SYDVKM. The CDR3 covers 14 residues. The CDR3 bases are TGTGCCAGCAGTAGTATGGCAACTAATGAAAAACTGTTTTTT. Its translation is CASSSMATNEKLFF.

The chain has TRBV7-2 and TRBJ2-7; a weak D match, TRBD1 (5 bases). The V gene's germline CDR1 is SGHTA and CDR2 FQGNSA. This CDR3 has 14 residues. Trimming stripped 5 bases from V and 2 bases from J, with 13 bases between. CDR3 loop: CASSRLRATYEQYF. CDR3 coding DNA: TGTGCCAGCAGCCGGCTCAGGGCTACCTACGAGCAGTACTTC. Complete variable domain (other parts from reference TRBV7-2 and TRBJ2-7): GAGVSQSPSNKVTEKGKDVELRCDPISGHTALYWYRQSLGQGLEFLIYFQGNSAPDKSGLPSDRFSAERTGGSVSTLTIQRTQQEDSAVYLCASSRLRATYEQYFGPGTRLTVT.

This clone appeared once. The chain uses TRBV27 and TRBJ1-2; TRBD1 is a possible D gene (6 bases). V lost 3 bases and J 4 bases, leaving 12 bases between the germline ends. The CDR3 is made up of 14 amino acids. Germline V CDR1 and CDR2: MNHEY, SMNVEV (reference sequence). In DNA, the CDR3 is TGTGCCAGCAGTTTTTCAGGGGAGGTCTATGGCTACACCTTC. Translating gives CASSFSGEVYGYTF.